The present TCR beta chain was sequenced within a study of blood T cell repertoires in COVID-19. In the study overall: COVID-19 samples from acute and convalescent phases originated in the United States, Italy and Spain.

Deletions cut 3 bases from V and 3 bases from J, with 14 bases between. CDR1 and CDR2 (germline): MGHRA, YSYEKL. The CDR3 spans 15 residues. Participant ages covered about 18 to 90 years across 24 US areas. Grouping used clinical history reported by participants in a survey and questionnaire. In the authors' methods: By means of reference gene primer amplification, nucleated cell counts were estimated. Repertoires were generated with immunoSEQ multiplex PCR, while TCRdb's copy carries only in-frame clones and drops some. The V and J calls and clone size were taken over from that table, and D and trimming were inferred from the DNA. Seen here are fewer than 200,000 clones, less than 85% observed once, and the top ten hold less than 15%.

Sequenced: PBMCs or T cells enriched from blood (not recorded which). This chain links TRBV4-1 with TRBJ1-2; a weak D match, TRBD1 (5 bases). This TCR derives from a man over 45 who had recovered from COVID-19. The CDR3 spells CASSQQTEPDYGYTF. DNA for the CDR3: TGCGCCAGCAGCCAGCAGACAGAGCCAGACTATGGCTACACCTTC.